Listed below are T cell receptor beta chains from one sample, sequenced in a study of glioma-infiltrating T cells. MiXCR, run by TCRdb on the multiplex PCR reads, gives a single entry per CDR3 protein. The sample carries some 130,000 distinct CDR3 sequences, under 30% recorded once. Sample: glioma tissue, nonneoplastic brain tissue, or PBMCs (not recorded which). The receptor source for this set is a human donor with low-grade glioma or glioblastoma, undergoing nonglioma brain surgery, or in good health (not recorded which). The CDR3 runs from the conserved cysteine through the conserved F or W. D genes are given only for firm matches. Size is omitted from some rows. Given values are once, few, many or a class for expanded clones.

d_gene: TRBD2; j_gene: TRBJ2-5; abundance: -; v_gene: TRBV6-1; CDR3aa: CAGSTGLAGVETQYF; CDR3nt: TGTGCCGGCAGTACTGGACTAGCGGGGGTAGAGACCCAGTACTTC
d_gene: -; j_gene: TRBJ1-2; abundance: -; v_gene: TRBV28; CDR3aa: CTSSLPGFYGYTF; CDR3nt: TGTACCAGCAGTTTACCCGGATTCTATGGCTACACCTTC
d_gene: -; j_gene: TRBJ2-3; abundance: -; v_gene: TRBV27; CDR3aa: CASSLWGGPSTDTQYF; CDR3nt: TGTGCCAGCAGTTTATGGGGCGGGCCCAGCACAGATACGCAGTATTTT
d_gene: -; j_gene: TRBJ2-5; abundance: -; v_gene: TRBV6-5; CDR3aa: CASSKSGQKPGETQYF; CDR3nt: TGTGCCAGCAGTAAGTCCGGACAGAAACCAGGGGAGACCCAGTACTTC
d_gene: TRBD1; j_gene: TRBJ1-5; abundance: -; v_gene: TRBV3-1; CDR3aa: CASSQGGQQPQHF; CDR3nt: TGTGCCAGCAGCCAAGGGGGACAGCAGCCCCAGCATTTT
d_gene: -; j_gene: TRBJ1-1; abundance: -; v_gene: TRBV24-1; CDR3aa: CATNGGGLGTEAFF; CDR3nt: TGTGCCACCAATGGAGGGGGGCTGGGTACTGAAGCTTTCTTT
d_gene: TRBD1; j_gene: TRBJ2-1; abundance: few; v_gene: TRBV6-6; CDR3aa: CAIRDSGQLYNEQFF; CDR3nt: TGTGCCATCAGAGACTCGGGACAGCTCTACAATGAGCAGTTCTTC
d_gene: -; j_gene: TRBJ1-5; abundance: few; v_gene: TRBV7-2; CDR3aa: CASSLSTGKAQPQHF; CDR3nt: TGTGCCAGCAGCTTATCAACAGGCAAGGCACAGCCCCAGCATTTT
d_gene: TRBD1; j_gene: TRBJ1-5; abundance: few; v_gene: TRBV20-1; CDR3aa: CSARPGTAPNQPQHF; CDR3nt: TGCAGTGCTAGACCCGGGACAGCCCCCAATCAGCCCCAGCATTTT
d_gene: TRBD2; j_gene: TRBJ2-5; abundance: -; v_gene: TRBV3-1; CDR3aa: CASSLAGAKQETQYF; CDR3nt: TGTGCCAGCAGCTTAGCGGGGGCCAAACAAGAGACCCAGTACTTC
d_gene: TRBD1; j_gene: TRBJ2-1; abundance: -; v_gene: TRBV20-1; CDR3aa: CSAISGTGSYNEQFF; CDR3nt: TGCAGTGCGATCTCAGGGACAGGGTCCTACAATGAGCAGTTCTTC
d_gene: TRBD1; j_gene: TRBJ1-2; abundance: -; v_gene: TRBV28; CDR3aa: CASSSTGTGYGYTF; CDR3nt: TGTGCCAGCAGTTCCACCGGGACAGGCTATGGCTACACCTTC
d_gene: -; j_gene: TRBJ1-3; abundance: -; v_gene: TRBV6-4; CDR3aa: CASSRGVQRSGNTIYF; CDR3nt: TGTGCCAGCAGTAGGGGGGTCCAACGCTCTGGAAACACCATATATTTT
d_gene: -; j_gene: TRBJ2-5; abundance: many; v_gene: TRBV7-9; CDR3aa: CASSYGTLGETQYF; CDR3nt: TGTGCCAGCAGCTACGGGACCCTAGGGGAGACCCAGTACTTC
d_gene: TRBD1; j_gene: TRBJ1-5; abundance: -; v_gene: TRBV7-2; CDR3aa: CASSRDRAGNKPQHF; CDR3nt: TGTGCCAGCAGCCGGGACAGGGCGGGCAATAAGCCCCAGCATTTT
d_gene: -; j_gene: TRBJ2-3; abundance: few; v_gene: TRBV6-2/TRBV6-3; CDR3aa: CASSPAGASTDTQYF; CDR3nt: TGTGCCAGCAGCCCTGCCGGGGCTAGCACAGATACGCAGTATTTT
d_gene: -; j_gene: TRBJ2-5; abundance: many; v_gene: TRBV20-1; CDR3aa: CSARHAGGRRETQYF; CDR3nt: TGCAGTGCTAGACATGCCGGGGGGCGACGAGAGACCCAGTACTTC
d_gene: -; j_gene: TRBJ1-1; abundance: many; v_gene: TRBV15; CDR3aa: CATSKSTVNTEAFF; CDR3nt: TGTGCCACCTCTAAATCGACAGTGAACACTGAAGCTTTCTTT
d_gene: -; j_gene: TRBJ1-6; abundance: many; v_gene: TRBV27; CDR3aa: CASSAEGGFADSPLHF; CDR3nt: TGTGCCAGCAGTGCGGAAGGGGGTTTCGCGGATTCACCCCTCCACTTT
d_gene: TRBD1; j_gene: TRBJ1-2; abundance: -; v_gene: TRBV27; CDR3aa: CASSLSGTGAGYGYTF; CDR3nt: TGTGCCAGCAGTTTATCGGGGACAGGGGCGGGCTATGGCTACACCTTC
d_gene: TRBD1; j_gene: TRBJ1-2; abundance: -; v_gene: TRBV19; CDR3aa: CASSRPGGSGGYTF; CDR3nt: TGTGCCAGTAGTAGGCCAGGGGGCTCAGGCGGCTACACCTTC
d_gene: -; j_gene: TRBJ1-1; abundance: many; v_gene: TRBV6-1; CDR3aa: CASSVFGDTEAFF; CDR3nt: TGTGCCAGCAGTGTCTTTGGAGACACTGAAGCTTTCTTT
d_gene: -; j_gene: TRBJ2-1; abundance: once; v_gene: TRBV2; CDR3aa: CASSEFPGYEQFF; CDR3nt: TGTGCCAGCAGTGAATTCCCCGGGTACGAGCAGTTCTTC
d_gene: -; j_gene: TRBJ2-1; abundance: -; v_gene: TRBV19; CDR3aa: CASSPRDQTYNEQFF; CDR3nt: TGTGCCAGTAGCCCACGAGATCAGACCTACAATGAGCAGTTCTTC
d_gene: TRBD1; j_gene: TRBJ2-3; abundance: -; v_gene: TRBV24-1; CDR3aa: CATSEEADRTTDTQYF; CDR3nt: TGTGCCACCAGTGAGGAGGCGGACAGGACGACAGATACGCAGTATTTT
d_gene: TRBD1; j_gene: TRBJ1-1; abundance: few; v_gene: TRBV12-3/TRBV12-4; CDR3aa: CASSPIRDSSEAFF; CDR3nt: TGTGCCAGCAGTCCCATCAGGGACAGTTCCGAAGCTTTCTTT
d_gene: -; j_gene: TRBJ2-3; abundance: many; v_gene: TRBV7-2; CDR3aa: CASSLGASDYYTDTQYF; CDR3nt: TGTGCCAGCAGCTTAGGCGCTAGCGACTACTACACAGATACGCAGTATTTT
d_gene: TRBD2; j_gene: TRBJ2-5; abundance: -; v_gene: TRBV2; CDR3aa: CASSDQGLRRETQYF; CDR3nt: TGTGCCAGCAGTGACCAGGGACTAAGGAGAGAGACCCAGTACTTC
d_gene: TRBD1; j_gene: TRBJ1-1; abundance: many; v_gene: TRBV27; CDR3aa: CASSRLISGTGINTEAFF; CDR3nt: TGTGCCAGCAGCCGTCTCATCTCCGGGACAGGCATAAACACTGAAGCTTTCTTT
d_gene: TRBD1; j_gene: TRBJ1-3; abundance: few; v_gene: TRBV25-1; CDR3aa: CASSARTGLYFGDTIYF; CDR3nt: TGTGCCAGCAGTGCACGGACAGGGCTTTACTTTGGTGACACCATATATTTT
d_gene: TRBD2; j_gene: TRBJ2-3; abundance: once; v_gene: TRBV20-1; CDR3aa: CSAHPAGETDTQYF; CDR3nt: TGCAGTGCCCACCCAGCGGGGGAGACAGATACGCAGTATTTT
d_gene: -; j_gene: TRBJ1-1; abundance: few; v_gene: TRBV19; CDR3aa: CATGSGNTEAFF; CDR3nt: TGTGCCACCGGGTCGGGGAACACTGAAGCTTTCTTT
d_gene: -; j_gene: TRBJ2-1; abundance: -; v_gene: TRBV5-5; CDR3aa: CASSLVGFEGEQFF; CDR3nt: TGTGCCAGCAGCTTAGTCGGGTTCGAAGGTGAGCAGTTCTTC
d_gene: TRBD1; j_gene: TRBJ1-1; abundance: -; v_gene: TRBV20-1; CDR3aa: CSAINRAGGLAGEAFF; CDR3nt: TGCAGTGCTATCAACCGGGCAGGGGGCCTTGCTGGTGAAGCTTTCTTT
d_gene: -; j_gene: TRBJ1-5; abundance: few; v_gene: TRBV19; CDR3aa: CASRPVWPGSNQPQHF; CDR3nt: TGTGCCTCCCGGCCGGTTTGGCCGGGAAGCAATCAGCCCCAGCATTTT
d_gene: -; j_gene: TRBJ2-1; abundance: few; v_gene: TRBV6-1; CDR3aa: CASNQASAVNSYNEQFF; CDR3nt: TGTGCCAGCAACCAGGCCTCAGCCGTAAACTCCTACAATGAGCAGTTCTTC
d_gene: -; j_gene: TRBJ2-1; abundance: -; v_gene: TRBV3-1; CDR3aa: CASSQVVVANEQFF; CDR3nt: TGTGCCAGCAGCCAAGTGGTGGTAGCGAATGAGCAGTTCTTC
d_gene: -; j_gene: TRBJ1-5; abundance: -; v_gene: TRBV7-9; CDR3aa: CASEGLNQPQHF; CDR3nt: TGTGCCAGCGAGGGGCTCAATCAGCCCCAGCATTTT
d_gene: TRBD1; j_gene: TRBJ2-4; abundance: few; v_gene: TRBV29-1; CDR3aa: CSVRGQKNIQYF; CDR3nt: TGCAGCGTAAGGGGACAGAAAAACATTCAGTACTTC
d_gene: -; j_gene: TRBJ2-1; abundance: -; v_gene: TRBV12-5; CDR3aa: CASGPTSRNEQFF; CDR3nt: TGTGCTAGTGGCCCTACTTCGAGGAATGAGCAGTTCTTC
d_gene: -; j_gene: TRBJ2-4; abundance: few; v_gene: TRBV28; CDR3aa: CASSPLQRRDIQYF; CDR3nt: TGTGCCAGCAGCCCCTTACAGAGACGGGACATTCAGTACTTC
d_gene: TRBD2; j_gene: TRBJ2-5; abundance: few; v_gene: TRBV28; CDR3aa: CASSFSGGVGTQYF; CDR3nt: TGTGCCAGCAGTTTTAGCGGGGGGGTTGGGACCCAGTACTTC